Listed below are T cell receptor beta chains from one sample, sequenced in a study of T cells in Graves' hyperthyroidism and ophthalmopathy. TCRdb reanalysed the multiplex PCR reads using MiXCR and keeps one entry per CDR3 protein. Of 150,000 to 200,000 distinct CDR3 sequences listed, 17% are singletons. The source material was blood. The receptors stem from a woman aged 50 to 60 with Graves' hyperthyroidism. Both conserved end residues are part of each CDR3. A D gene is named only where the DNA matches it firmly. Clone size is stated in some rows and not others, as once, few, many or a class when expanded.

clone_size d_call j_call v_call cdr3_aa cdr3_nt
many . TRBJ2-7 TRBV6-5 CASSYTLGRFSYEQYF TGTGCCAGCAGTTACACCTTGGGACGGTTCTCCTACGAGCAGTACTTC
. TRBD2 TRBJ2-7 TRBV7-8 CASRLGLAASHEQYF TGTGCCAGCAGACTGGGACTAGCAGCTTCCCACGAGCAGTACTTC
many . TRBJ1-1 TRBV5-1 CASSLLQDTEAFF TGCGCCAGCAGCTTGCTCCAGGACACTGAAGCTTTCTTT
many . TRBJ2-1 TRBV19 CASSMAYNEQFF TGTGCCAGTAGTATGGCTTACAATGAGCAGTTCTTC
many TRBD1 TRBJ1-2 TRBV6-2/TRBV6-3 CASSRQGPNYGYTF TGTGCCAGCAGTCGACAGGGACCTAACTATGGCTACACCTTC
many . TRBJ2-1 TRBV13 CASSPGGRLYNEQFF TGTGCCAGCAGCCCGGGGGGCCGTCTATACAATGAGCAGTTCTTC
many . TRBJ1-3 TRBV14 CASSRLSSSGNTIYF TGTGCCAGCAGCCGACTGAGCAGCTCTGGAAACACCATATATTTT
many TRBD1 TRBJ1-1 TRBV29-1 CSGGQENTEAFF TGCAGCGGGGGACAGGAAAACACTGAAGCTTTCTTT
many . TRBJ2-1 TRBV7-3 CASSLSLYNEQFF TGTGCCAGCAGTCTGTCCCTGTACAATGAGCAGTTCTTC
. TRBD1 TRBJ2-2 TRBV5-1 CASSSPQGGNTGELFF TGCGCCAGCAGCTCCCCACAGGGGGGGAACACCGGGGAGCTGTTTTTT
. . TRBJ2-3 TRBV7-2 CASRGPDTQYF TGTGCCAGCCGGGGGCCAGATACGCAGTATTTT
many . TRBJ2-3 TRBV20-1 CSARDTAGSTDTQYF TGCAGTGCTAGAGATACGGCAGGGAGCACAGATACGCAGTATTTT